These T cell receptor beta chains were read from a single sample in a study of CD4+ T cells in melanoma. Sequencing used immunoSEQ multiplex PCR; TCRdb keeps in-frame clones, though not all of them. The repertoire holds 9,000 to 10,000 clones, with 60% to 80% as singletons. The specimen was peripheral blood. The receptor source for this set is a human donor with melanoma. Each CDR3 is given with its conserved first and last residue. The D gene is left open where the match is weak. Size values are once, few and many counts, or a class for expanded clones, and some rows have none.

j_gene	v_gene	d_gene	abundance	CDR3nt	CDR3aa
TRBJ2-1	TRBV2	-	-	TGTGCCAGCAGTGTTGGCAATGAGCAGTTCTTC	CASSVGNEQFF
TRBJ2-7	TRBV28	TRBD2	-	TGTGCCAGCAGTGTTTCGCGGTGGGGCGGGGGGGCCTCCTACGAGCAGTACTTC	CASSVSRWGGGASYEQYF
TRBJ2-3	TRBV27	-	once	TGTGCCAGTACTCTCCTCGGCAGGGTAGGAACAGATACGCAGTATTTT	CASTLLGRVGTDTQYF
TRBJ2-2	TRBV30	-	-	TGTGCCTGGACCAACACCGGGGAGCTGTTTTTT	CAWTNTGELFF
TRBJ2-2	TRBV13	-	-	TGTGCCAGCAGCTTAGACGGGCCGTTTAACACCGGGGAGCTGTTTTTT	CASSLDGPFNTGELFF
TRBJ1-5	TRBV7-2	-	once	TGTGCCAGCAGCTTAGGCCGCAATCAGCCCCAGCATTTT	CASSLGRNQPQHF
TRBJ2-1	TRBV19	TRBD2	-	TGTGCCAGTAGTATACTAGCGGGGTACAATGAGCAGTTCTTC	CASSILAGYNEQFF
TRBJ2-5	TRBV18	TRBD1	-	TGTGCCAGCTCACCCTCCGGGACAGGGTACCAAGAGACCCAGTACTTC	CASSPSGTGYQETQYF
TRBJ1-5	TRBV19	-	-	TGTGCCAGTAGCCTCGGGGGGCAGGGCGGGCAGCCCCAGCATTTT	CASSLGGQGGQPQHF
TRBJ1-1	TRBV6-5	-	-	TGTGCCAGCAGAACAGGATTGAACACTGAAGCTTTCTTT	CASRTGLNTEAFF
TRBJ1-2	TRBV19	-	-	TGTGCCAGTAGTAACGCCGGGGGAAGGGACTATGGCTACACCTTC	CASSNAGGRDYGYTF
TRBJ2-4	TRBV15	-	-	TGTGCCACCAGCGCCAGGCATGCCAAAAACATTCAGTACTTC	CATSARHAKNIQYF
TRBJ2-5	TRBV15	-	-	TGTGCCACCAGGTTAGGATCCATCGGGGAGACCCAGTACTTC	CATRLGSIGETQYF
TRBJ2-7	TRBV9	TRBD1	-	TGTGCCAGCAGCGTAGAGTCACAGGGGGGATCCTACGAGCAGTACTTC	CASSVESQGGSYEQYF
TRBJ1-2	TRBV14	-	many	TGTGCCAGCAGCCTTTGGTCCTATGGCTACACCTTC	CASSLWSYGYTF
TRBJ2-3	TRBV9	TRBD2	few	TGTGCCAGCAGCGGGACTAGCGGGGCCACAGATACGCAGTATTTT	CASSGTSGATDTQYF
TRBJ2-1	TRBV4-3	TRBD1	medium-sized	TGCGCCAGCAGCCAAGATTCAGGGACAGGGAAAAATGAGCAGTTCTTC	CASSQDSGTGKNEQFF
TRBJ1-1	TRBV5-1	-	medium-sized	TGCGCCAGCATGACAGACACTGAAGCTTTCTTT	CASMTDTEAFF
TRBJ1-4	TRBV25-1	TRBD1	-	TGTGCCAGCAGTGAGACAGGGAACTTGCGTGAAAAACTGTTTTTT	CASSETGNLREKLFF
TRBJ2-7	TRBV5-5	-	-	TGTGCCAGCAGCTTTGAACAGGGTCCAGTAACCTACGAGCAGTACTTC	CASSFEQGPVTYEQYF
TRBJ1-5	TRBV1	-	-	TGCACCAGCAGCCAAGGCCGGGACAGGGTGTATGGCAATCAGCCCCAGCATTTT	CTSSQGRDRVYGNQPQHF
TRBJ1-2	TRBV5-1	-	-	TGCGCCAGCAGCTTGGCGGGGGCTAACTATGGCTACACCTTC	CASSLAGANYGYTF
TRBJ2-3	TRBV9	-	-	TGTGCCAGCAGCGTAGTGGACTACGGTGCAGATACGCAGTATTTT	CASSVVDYGADTQYF
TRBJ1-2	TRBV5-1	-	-	TGCGCCAGCAGCGCTTCCGGGAGCTATGGCTACACCTTC	CASSASGSYGYTF
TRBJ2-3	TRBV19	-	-	TGTGCCAGTAGTATACAGGGGGGCCAAGATACGCAGTATTTT	CASSIQGGQDTQYF
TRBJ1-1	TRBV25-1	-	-	TGTGCCAGCAGTGAGATTGGCACTGAAGCTTTCTTT	CASSEIGTEAFF
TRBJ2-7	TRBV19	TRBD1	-	TGTGCCAGTAGTTCAGGGGGCTCGTACGAGCAGTACTTC	CASSSGGSYEQYF
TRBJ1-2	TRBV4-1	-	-	TGCGCCAGCAGCCAAGTCGACGCAGGGGTTTCCCTATATGGCTACACCTTC	CASSQVDAGVSLYGYTF
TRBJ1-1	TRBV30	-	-	TGTGCCTGGAGTGAACGGACTGAAGCTTTCTTT	CAWSERTEAFF
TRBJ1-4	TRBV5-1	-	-	TGCGCCAGCAGCTTGGTTTGGCCCAGAACAACTAATGAAAAACTGTTTTTT	CASSLVWPRTTNEKLFF
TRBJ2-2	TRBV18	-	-	TGTGCCAGCTCACCATCCCTCCAGGGGTACACCGGGGAGCTGTTTTTT	CASSPSLQGYTGELFF
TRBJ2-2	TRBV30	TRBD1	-	TGTGCCTGGAGTGTAGTTGACAGGGCCACCGGGGAGCTGTTTTTT	CAWSVVDRATGELFF
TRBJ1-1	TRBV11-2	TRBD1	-	TGTGCCAGCAGCAGGGACAGGGGGCGGACTGAAGCTTTCTTT	CASSRDRGRTEAFF
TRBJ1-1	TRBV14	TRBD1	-	TGTGCCAGCAGCCGACGACAGGGGAACACTGAAGCTTTCTTT	CASSRRQGNTEAFF
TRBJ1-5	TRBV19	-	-	TGTGCCAGTAGTATAGATTGGCAGGGCTGGCAGCCCCAGCATTTT	CASSIDWQGWQPQHF
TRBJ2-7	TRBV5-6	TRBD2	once	TGTGCCAGCGAAGGACTAGCGGGGGCCAACGCAATCTACGAGCAGTACTTC	CASEGLAGANAIYEQYF
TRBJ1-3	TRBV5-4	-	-	TGTGCCAGCAGCTTGTCGGGTTCTGGAAACACCATATATTTT	CASSLSGSGNTIYF
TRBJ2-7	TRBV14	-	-	TGTGCCAGCAGCCAAGAGGTGGGGTGGCAGTACTTC	CASSQEVGWQYF
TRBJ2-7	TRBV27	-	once	TGTGCCAGCAGTACGACAGTCTCCTACGAGCAGTACTTC	CASSTTVSYEQYF
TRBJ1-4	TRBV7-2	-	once	TGTGCCAGCAGCTTGCCACAAGGAGGGACAACTAATGAAAAACTGTTTTTT	CASSLPQGGTTNEKLFF
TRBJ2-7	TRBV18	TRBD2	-	TGTGCCAGCTCAACGACTAGCGGTCGCATCTACGAGCAGTACTTC	CASSTTSGRIYEQYF
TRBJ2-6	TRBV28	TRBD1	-	TGTGCCAGCGTCTCAGGGGGAATGTCTGGGGCCAACGTCCTGACTTTC	CASVSGGMSGANVLTF
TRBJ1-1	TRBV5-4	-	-	TGTGCCAGCAGCTTGGAACAATTCGTAGGTGAAGCTTTCTTT	CASSLEQFVGEAFF
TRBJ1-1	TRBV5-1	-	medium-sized	TGCGCCAGCAGCTCGGACACTGAAGCTTTCTTT	CASSSDTEAFF
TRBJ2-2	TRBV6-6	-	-	TGTGCCAGCAGTTACCTGGACATAAACACCGGGGAGCTGTTTTTT	CASSYLDINTGELFF
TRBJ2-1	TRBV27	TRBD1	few	TGTGCCAGCAAAGCCATAAATCAGGGGGCTACCTACAATGAGCAGTTCTTC	CASKAINQGATYNEQFF
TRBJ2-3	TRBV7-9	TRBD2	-	TGTGCCAGCAGCCTAGGGGCGGGGGGGCCAGATACGCAGTATTTT	CASSLGAGGPDTQYF
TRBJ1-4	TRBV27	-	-	TGTGCCAGCAGATCCGGGACTGAACTGTTTTTT	CASRSGTELFF
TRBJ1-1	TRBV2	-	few	TGTGCCAGCAGCGGATCTGAAGCTTTCTTT	CASSGSEAFF
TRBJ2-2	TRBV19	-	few	TGTGCCACAGCCGATACGAACACCGGGGAGCTGTTTTTT	CATADTNTGELFF
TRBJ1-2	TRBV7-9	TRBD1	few	TGTGCCAGCAGTCAGGCGGGACAGGGAGCTAACTATGGCTACACCTTC	CASSQAGQGANYGYTF
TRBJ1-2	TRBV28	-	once	TGTGCGGTGGGCACCGTCGAGAGTAGAAAGGGCGGCCATAACTATGGCTACACCTTC	CAVGTVESRKGGHNYGYTF
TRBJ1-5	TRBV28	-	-	TGTGCCAGCAGCTACACCCTTGGCAATCAGCCCCAGCATTTT	CASSYTLGNQPQHF
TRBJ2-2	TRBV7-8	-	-	TGTGCCAGCAGCTTAAGGGTTGGGGGTAGGACCGGGGAGCTGTTTTTT	CASSLRVGGRTGELFF
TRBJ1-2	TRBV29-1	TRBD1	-	TGCAGCGTTGAAAACGCGGGACAGGGGGCGGACTATGGCTACACCTTC	CSVENAGQGADYGYTF
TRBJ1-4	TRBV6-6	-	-	TGTGCCACCTTTAATGAAAAACTGTTTTTT	CATFNEKLFF
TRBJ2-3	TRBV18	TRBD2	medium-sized	TGTGCCAGCTCACCAGGGAGGGGCACAGATACGCAGTATTTT	CASSPGRGTDTQYF
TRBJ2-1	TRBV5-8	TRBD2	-	TGTGCCAGCAGCTGGCAGTCTAGCGGCGACTACAATGAGCAGTTCTTC	CASSWQSSGDYNEQFF
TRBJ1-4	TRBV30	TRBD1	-	TGTGCCTGGAGTACGACAGGGGAAACAACTAATGAAAAACTGTTTTTT	CAWSTTGETTNEKLFF